Listed below are T cell receptor beta chains from one sample, sequenced in a study of shared clonotypes between healthy human individuals. Libraries were prepared by immunoSEQ multiplex PCR; TCRdb keeps only in-frame clonotypes and omits some of them. The data contain about 480,000 clones, 79% of them singletons. The sequenced sample consisted of PBMCs. The receptors originated from a woman aged 40 to 55 in good health. Some clones in this sample may be carry-over from other donors' samples. The CDR3 runs from the conserved cysteine through the conserved F or W. Fields, in order: V gene, J gene, D gene, clone size, CDR3 protein, CDR3 DNA. The D gene is left open where the match is weak. Only some rows state a clone size, as once, few, many or a class for expanded clones.

V gene: TRBV21-1
J gene: TRBJ2-3
D gene: .
clone size: .
CDR3 protein: CASSKCCETDTQYF
CDR3 DNA: TGTGCCAGCAGCAAATGCTGTGAAACAGATACGCAGTATTTT

V gene: TRBV9
J gene: TRBJ2-1
D gene: TRBD1
clone size: .
CDR3 protein: CASNMGQGGNEQFF
CDR3 DNA: TGTGCCAGCAATATGGGACAGGGGGGCAATGAGCAGTTCTTC

V gene: TRBV30
J gene: TRBJ2-7
D gene: .
clone size: .
CDR3 protein: CACRQAGYEQYF
CDR3 DNA: TGTGCCTGTAGACAAGCCGGCTACGAGCAGTACTTC

V gene: TRBV6-4
J gene: TRBJ2-1
D gene: TRBD2
clone size: .
CDR3 protein: CASSERTSGINEQFF
CDR3 DNA: TGTGCCAGCAGTGAGAGAACTAGCGGTATCAATGAGCAGTTCTTC

V gene: TRBV19
J gene: TRBJ2-1
D gene: .
clone size: .
CDR3 protein: CASAWGSGRNNEQFF
CDR3 DNA: TGTGCCAGCGCATGGGGGAGCGGGCGAAACAATGAGCAGTTCTTC

V gene: TRBV11-2
J gene: TRBJ2-7
D gene: .
clone size: .
CDR3 protein: CASSLQAGEFYEQYF
CDR3 DNA: TGTGCCAGCAGCTTACAGGCAGGGGAGTTTTACGAGCAGTACTTC

V gene: TRBV5-1
J gene: TRBJ2-1
D gene: .
clone size: once
CDR3 protein: CASSLGYDGSFEQFF
CDR3 DNA: TGCGCCAGCAGCTTGGGTTATGATGGGTCCTTCGAGCAGTTCTTC

V gene: TRBV5-8
J gene: TRBJ2-7
D gene: .
clone size: .
CDR3 protein: CASSLPGLRPHF
CDR3 DNA: TGTGCCAGCAGCTTACCGGGTTTGAGACCCCACTTC

V gene: TRBV7-9
J gene: TRBJ1-2
D gene: TRBD1
clone size: .
CDR3 protein: CASSSRDRFNYGYTF
CDR3 DNA: TGTGCCAGCAGTTCCCGGGACAGGTTTAACTATGGCTACACCTTC

V gene: TRBV5-6
J gene: TRBJ2-5
D gene: .
clone size: .
CDR3 protein: CASSLAGLAQETQYF
CDR3 DNA: TGTGCCAGCAGCTTGGCCGGGCTAGCGCAAGAGACCCAGTACTTC

V gene: TRBV5-4
J gene: TRBJ2-1
D gene: .
clone size: .
CDR3 protein: CASSLVTAYNEQFF
CDR3 DNA: TGTGCCAGCAGCTTGGTGACAGCCTACAATGAGCAGTTCTTC

V gene: TRBV28
J gene: TRBJ2-3
D gene: .
clone size: .
CDR3 protein: CASSPRQASTDTQYF
CDR3 DNA: TGTGCCAGCAGTCCCCGTCAGGCCAGCACAGATACGCAGTATTTT

V gene: TRBV5-1
J gene: TRBJ1-1
D gene: TRBD1
clone size: few
CDR3 protein: CASGGQMNTEAFF
CDR3 DNA: TGCGCCAGTGGGGGACAGATGAACACTGAAGCTTTCTTT

V gene: TRBV7-2
J gene: TRBJ1-1
D gene: .
clone size: .
CDR3 protein: CASSLGVGRANTEAFF
CDR3 DNA: TGTGCCAGCAGCTTAGGGGTCGGGCGGGCGAACACTGAAGCTTTCTTT

V gene: TRBV6-5
J gene: TRBJ2-7
D gene: .
clone size: .
CDR3 protein: CASSYLYEQYF
CDR3 DNA: TGTGCCAGCAGTTATCTCTACGAGCAGTACTTC

V gene: TRBV28
J gene: TRBJ2-7
D gene: .
clone size: .
CDR3 protein: CASSNAYEQYF
CDR3 DNA: TGTGCCAGCAGTAATGCCTACGAGCAGTACTTC

V gene: TRBV5-6
J gene: TRBJ2-3
D gene: TRBD2
clone size: once
CDR3 protein: CASSLPLAVDTQYF
CDR3 DNA: TGTGCCAGCAGCTTGCCCCTAGCGGTAGATACGCAGTATTTT

V gene: TRBV14
J gene: TRBJ2-7
D gene: TRBD1
clone size: .
CDR3 protein: CASSPDGQGLEQYF
CDR3 DNA: TGTGCCAGCAGCCCTGACGGACAGGGGCTCGAGCAGTACTTC

V gene: TRBV14
J gene: TRBJ2-7
D gene: .
clone size: .
CDR3 protein: CASSHGLNSEQYF
CDR3 DNA: TGTGCCAGCAGCCATGGCCTAAACTCCGAGCAGTACTTC

V gene: TRBV4-2
J gene: TRBJ2-7
D gene: TRBD1
clone size: once
CDR3 protein: CASSQAGQGGEQYF
CDR3 DNA: TGTGCCAGCAGCCAAGCGGGACAGGGGGGCGAGCAGTACTTC

V gene: TRBV27
J gene: TRBJ2-3
D gene: .
clone size: once
CDR3 protein: CASSQDSPGSTDTQYF
CDR3 DNA: TGTGCCAGCAGCCAAGACAGTCCCGGTAGCACAGATACGCAGTATTTT

V gene: TRBV7-8
J gene: TRBJ2-3
D gene: .
clone size: .
CDR3 protein: CASSWTFTDTQYF
CDR3 DNA: TGTGCCAGCAGCTGGACGTTCACAGATACGCAGTATTTT

V gene: TRBV28
J gene: TRBJ2-5
D gene: .
clone size: .
CDR3 protein: CASSRARALQETQYF
CDR3 DNA: TGTGCCAGCAGCCGCGCCAGGGCCCTCCAAGAGACCCAGTACTTC

V gene: TRBV7-2
J gene: TRBJ1-2
D gene: .
clone size: .
CDR3 protein: CASSQAGRTAGYTF
CDR3 DNA: TGTGCCAGCAGCCAAGCAGGGAGGACGGCTGGCTACACCTTC

V gene: TRBV6-1
J gene: TRBJ1-2
D gene: .
clone size: .
CDR3 protein: CASSELGVRVYGYTF
CDR3 DNA: TGTGCCAGCAGTGAATTAGGCGTCAGGGTCTATGGCTACACCTTC

V gene: TRBV30
J gene: TRBJ1-5
D gene: .
clone size: few
CDR3 protein: CAWGGRAFNQPQHF
CDR3 DNA: TGTGCCTGGGGCGGCCGGGCCTTCAATCAGCCCCAGCATTTT

V gene: TRBV7-9
J gene: TRBJ1-2
D gene: TRBD1
clone size: .
CDR3 protein: CASSPAGGRGIYGYTF
CDR3 DNA: TGTGCCAGCAGCCCTGCCGGTGGCAGGGGGATCTATGGCTACACCTTC

V gene: TRBV11-2
J gene: TRBJ2-3
D gene: .
clone size: .
CDR3 protein: CASSLLVDTQYF
CDR3 DNA: TGTGCCAGCAGCTTATTGGTAGATACGCAGTATTTT

V gene: TRBV4-3
J gene: TRBJ2-3
D gene: TRBD2
clone size: .
CDR3 protein: CASSQEVPWSGRTDTQYF
CDR3 DNA: TGCGCCAGCAGCCAAGAGGTCCCGTGGAGCGGGAGGACAGATACGCAGTATTTT

V gene: TRBV11-2
J gene: TRBJ2-1
D gene: .
clone size: once
CDR3 protein: CASSSSNVGIHNEQFF
CDR3 DNA: TGTGCCAGCAGCTCCAGTAATGTAGGGATTCACAATGAGCAGTTCTTC

V gene: TRBV7-2
J gene: TRBJ1-2
D gene: .
clone size: .
CDR3 protein: CASGTGMGDGYTF
CDR3 DNA: TGTGCCAGCGGGACCGGAATGGGTGATGGCTACACCTTC

V gene: TRBV10-2
J gene: TRBJ2-1
D gene: TRBD2
clone size: .
CDR3 protein: CASRGLAGGIFYNEQFF
CDR3 DNA: TGCGCCAGCAGGGGACTAGCGGGAGGGATTTTCTACAATGAGCAGTTCTTC

V gene: TRBV6-5
J gene: TRBJ2-7
D gene: .
clone size: .
CDR3 protein: CASRGSLYEQYF
CDR3 DNA: TGTGCCAGCAGAGGAAGCCTATACGAGCAGTACTTC

V gene: TRBV4-3
J gene: TRBJ2-2
D gene: TRBD2
clone size: .
CDR3 protein: CASSQELGGRSTGELFF
CDR3 DNA: TGCGCCAGCAGCCAAGAACTGGGCGGGAGAAGTACCGGGGAGCTGTTTTTT

V gene: TRBV29-1
J gene: TRBJ1-1
D gene: TRBD1
clone size: .
CDR3 protein: CSVKTGGNTEAFF
CDR3 DNA: TGCAGCGTTAAGACAGGGGGAAACACTGAAGCTTTCTTT

V gene: TRBV5-6
J gene: TRBJ2-5
D gene: .
clone size: .
CDR3 protein: CASSPVGAETQYF
CDR3 DNA: TGTGCCAGCAGCCCGGTTGGGGCAGAGACCCAGTACTTC

V gene: TRBV11-2
J gene: TRBJ2-3
D gene: .
clone size: .
CDR3 protein: CASSVRPTTDTQYF
CDR3 DNA: TGTGCCAGCAGCGTAAGGCCCACCACAGATACGCAGTATTTT

V gene: TRBV5-6
J gene: TRBJ2-5
D gene: .
clone size: .
CDR3 protein: CASSFGGQLIQETQYF
CDR3 DNA: TGTGCCAGCAGCTTTGGGGGACAACTAATCCAAGAGACCCAGTACTTC

V gene: TRBV2
J gene: TRBJ2-1
D gene: TRBD2
clone size: .
CDR3 protein: CASSERTSGYNEQFF
CDR3 DNA: TGTGCCAGCAGTGAAAGGACTAGCGGTTACAATGAGCAGTTCTTC

V gene: TRBV2
J gene: TRBJ2-7
D gene: .
clone size: .
CDR3 protein: CASSGTDREQYF
CDR3 DNA: TGTGCCAGCAGTGGGACAGATCGCGAGCAGTACTTC

V gene: TRBV4-1
J gene: TRBJ2-3
D gene: .
clone size: .
CDR3 protein: CASSQEGLRTDTQYF
CDR3 DNA: TGCGCCAGCAGCCAAGAAGGCTTACGCACAGATACGCAGTATTTT

V gene: TRBV18
J gene: TRBJ2-2
D gene: .
clone size: .
CDR3 protein: CASSPESSISNTGELFF
CDR3 DNA: TGTGCCAGCTCACCAGAGTCTAGCATATCGAACACCGGGGAGCTGTTTTTT

V gene: TRBV4-1
J gene: TRBJ2-3
D gene: .
clone size: once
CDR3 protein: CASSEGGRTGATDTQYF
CDR3 DNA: TGCGCCAGCAGCGAAGGGGGGAGGACAGGAGCCACAGATACGCAGTATTTT

V gene: TRBV5-1
J gene: TRBJ2-2
D gene: TRBD2
clone size: .
CDR3 protein: CASSLGTSGAGELFF
CDR3 DNA: TGCGCCAGCAGCTTGGGGACTAGCGGGGCCGGGGAGCTGTTTTTT

V gene: TRBV29-1
J gene: TRBJ2-7
D gene: .
clone size: many
CDR3 protein: CSVEKEGLRGEQYF
CDR3 DNA: TGCAGCGTTGAAAAGGAGGGACTCCGGGGGGAGCAGTACTTC

V gene: TRBV19
J gene: TRBJ2-1
D gene: .
clone size: .
CDR3 protein: CASSIAGVGQFF
CDR3 DNA: TGTGCCAGTAGTATAGCTGGGGTGGGGCAGTTCTTC

V gene: TRBV2
J gene: TRBJ2-7
D gene: .
clone size: .
CDR3 protein: CASSSAQGSGYEQYF
CDR3 DNA: TGTGCCAGCAGCTCCGCCCAGGGGTCAGGGTACGAGCAGTACTTC

V gene: TRBV4-1
J gene: TRBJ2-4
D gene: TRBD2
clone size: .
CDR3 protein: CASSFSGRAGDIQYF
CDR3 DNA: TGCGCCAGCAGTTTTTCCGGGAGGGCCGGGGACATTCAGTACTTC

V gene: TRBV28
J gene: TRBJ2-5
D gene: .
clone size: .
CDR3 protein: CASTPLGRGYQETQYF
CDR3 DNA: TGTGCCAGCACTCCCCTAGGGCGGGGCTACCAAGAGACCCAGTACTTC

V gene: TRBV7-2
J gene: TRBJ2-7
D gene: .
clone size: .
CDR3 protein: CASSPRSGSYEQYF
CDR3 DNA: TGTGCCAGCAGCCCGCGGTCGGGATCCTACGAGCAGTACTTC

V gene: TRBV9
J gene: TRBJ2-2
D gene: .
clone size: .
CDR3 protein: CASSVWGGGTGELFF
CDR3 DNA: TGTGCCAGCAGCGTATGGGGCGGAGGCACCGGGGAGCTGTTTTTT

V gene: TRBV27
J gene: TRBJ2-1
D gene: .
clone size: .
CDR3 protein: CASTLIGTTGGEQFF
CDR3 DNA: TGTGCCAGCACCCTCATTGGGACTACAGGGGGTGAGCAGTTCTTC

V gene: TRBV10-3
J gene: TRBJ1-2
D gene: .
clone size: .
CDR3 protein: CAMPLRGLGGYTF
CDR3 DNA: TGTGCCATGCCCCTTAGGGGCCTTGGGGGCTACACCTTC

V gene: TRBV29-1
J gene: TRBJ2-7
D gene: TRBD2
clone size: .
CDR3 protein: CSVEGSGRDEQYF
CDR3 DNA: TGCAGCGTTGAAGGCAGCGGGAGGGACGAGCAGTACTTC

V gene: TRBV2
J gene: TRBJ2-5
D gene: TRBD2
clone size: .
CDR3 protein: CASRGLAGVVGTQYF
CDR3 DNA: TGTGCCAGCAGGGGACTAGCGGGAGTCGTAGGGACCCAGTACTTC

V gene: TRBV7-9
J gene: TRBJ2-2
D gene: TRBD2
clone size: .
CDR3 protein: CASRPRDYPITGELFF
CDR3 DNA: TGTGCCAGCAGACCCCGGGACTACCCGATCACCGGGGAGCTGTTTTTT

V gene: TRBV6-1
J gene: TRBJ2-3
D gene: TRBD2
clone size: .
CDR3 protein: CASSVAGETTDTQYF
CDR3 DNA: TGTGCCAGCAGTGTAGCGGGAGAGACCACAGATACGCAGTATTTT

V gene: TRBV5-1
J gene: TRBJ2-6
D gene: .
clone size: .
CDR3 protein: CASRRTIQAGANVLTF
CDR3 DNA: TGCGCCAGCAGAAGGACTATTCAAGCTGGGGCCAACGTCCTGACTTTC